Below are 6 T cell receptor beta chains sequenced from a single sample in a study of T-cell reconstitution after alpha-beta-depleted transplantation in children. Preparation of the TCRbeta library was carried out with unique molecular identifiers. TCRdb reprocessed the PCR reads via MiXCR and lists one record per CDR3 protein. The table lists roughly 590,000 distinct CDR3 sequences, approximately 16% of them singletons. The sample here was PBMCs from the stem cell graft donor, taken from the stem cell graft. These receptors were obtained from a human donor who donated a stem cell graft to a child with acute myeloid leukemia.

This clonotype was counted ten times or more. V and J are TRBV19 and TRBJ1-2; TRBD1 matches 9 bases. Germline CDR1 and CDR2: LNHDA and SQIVND (reference sequence). The CDR3 totals 14 residues. J was trimmed by 4 bases and V by 3 bases; bases with no gene match: 3. CDR3 protein: CASSIPGQGYGYTF. In DNA form, the CDR3 reads TGTGCCAGTAGTATTCCGGGACAGGGCTATGGCTACACCTTC.

J is TRBJ2-1 and V is TRBV3-1; D unresolved. From germline, CDR1 is LGHDT and CDR2 YNNKEL (reference sequence). The CDR3 runs to 12 residues. Trimming shortened V by 1 base and J by 9 bases, and 7 bases separated the two germline ends. CDR3 amino acids: CASSQVGLEQFF. In nucleotides, the CDR3 is TGTGCCAGCAGCCAAGTGGGTCTTGAGCAGTTCTTC.

This clonotype was seen a handful of times. The rearrangement uses TRBV7-2 and TRBJ1-2; D is unclear. CDR1 is SGHTA, CDR2 FQGNSA, per germline. This CDR3 is built from 14 residues. Trimming shortened V by 4 bases and J by 2 bases, and 11 bases separated the two germline ends. CDR3 in amino acids: CASSWSGVNYGYTF. The CDR3 bases are TGTGCCAGCAGCTGGTCTGGTGTGAACTATGGCTACACCTTC.

Many counts were recorded for this clonotype. This CDR3 is CSARDPLDRGDNTGELFF. The CDR3 DNA is TGCAGTGCTAGAGATCCCTTGGACAGGGGTGACAACACCGGGGAGCTGTTTTTT. The chain carries TRBV20-1 and TRBJ2-2, with 9 bases identical to TRBD1. CDR3 length equals 18 residues. The V gene end was trimmed by 0 bases and the J gene end by 2 bases; junction bases not matched to a gene: 10. The germline CDR1 and CDR2 sequences are DFQATT and SNEGSKA (reference sequence).

This clonotype was observed a few times. The rearrangement links TRBV20-1 to TRBJ1-4; D perhaps matches TRBD1 (5 bases). Germline-derived CDR1 and CDR2 are DFQATT and SNEGSKA (reference sequence). V shed 0 bases and J shed 5 bases, with 28 bases lying between them. This CDR3 has 20 residues. The CDR3 sequence: CSARDAPWGGRGSRNEKLFF. The CDR3 region has the DNA TGCAGTGCTAGAGATGCCCCATGGGGGGGGAGGGGCAGTCGGAATGAAAAACTGTTTTTT.

The chain links TRBV5-6 to TRBJ2-2; D call uncertain. V was cut by 1 base and J by 1 base, with 11 bases left in between. This CDR3 has 16 amino acids. CDR1 is SGHDT and CDR2 is YYEEEE in the germline V gene. DNA for the CDR3: TGTGCCAGCAGCTTGTCGACTCTGAGGAACACCGGGGAGCTGTTTTTT. Its protein product is CASSLSTLRNTGELFF.